The 5 T cell receptor beta chains below come from one sample, sequenced in a study of blood T cell repertoires in COVID-19. The table came from immunoSEQ multiplex PCR; TCRdb's copy has only in-frame clones and leaves some out. Altogether approximately 300,000 clones are present, about 86% being singletons, with the ten largest covering roughly 1.3%. The material sequenced was peripheral blood. These receptors were obtained from a woman between 45 and 60 years old with acute or convalescent COVID-19.

The rearrangement links TRBV2 to TRBJ1-2, with 7 bases that match TRBD1. From germline, CDR1 is SNHLY and CDR2 FYNNEI. This CDR3 contains 15 residues. Trimming removed 7 bases from V and 8 bases from J; junction bases left unmatched: 16. The CDR3 DNA follows: TGTGCCAGCACGAACCACGGACAGCCCAGGGGGGGCTACACCTTC. Protein sequence: CASTNHGQPRGGYTF. The variable domain in full, with the rest retrieved from reference TRBV2 and TRBJ1-2, is EPEVTQTPSHQVTQMGQEVILRCVPISNHLYFYWYRQILGQKVEFLVSFYNNEISEKSEIFDDQFSVERPDGSNFTLKIRSTKLEDSAMYFCASTNHGQPRGGYTFGSGTRLTVV.

The V and J genes are TRBV11-3 and TRBJ2-5; D gene uncertain. Trimming took off 4 bases at V and 2 bases at J, with 2 bases between the two ends. CDR1 and CDR2 from the germline V gene are SGHNT and YENEEA. CDR3 size: 11 residues. This CDR3 reads CASSSQETQYF. CDR3 DNA: TGTGCCAGCAGCTCTCAAGAGACCCAGTACTTC.

The V call is TRBV5-1, the J call TRBJ2-4; D might be TRBD1 (6 bases). CDR3 length: 16 residues. Per germline, CDR1 SGHRS and CDR2 YFSETQ. V was shortened by 2 bases and J by 5 bases, with 17 bases between the two germline ends. CDR3 in amino acids: CASSFTPTTGQNIQYF. For the CDR3, the DNA is TGCGCCAGCAGCTTTACACCCACAACAGGGCAAAACATTCAGTACTTC.

The chain recombines TRBV27 with TRBJ1-2; D not certain. The CDR3 length is 14 residues. With 6 bases removed from V and 6 bases from J, the gap between germline ends came to 17 bases. Germline assignment: CDR1 MNHEY and CDR2 SMNVEV (reference sequence). In nucleotides, the CDR3 is TGTGCCAGCAGACTCAAAATGCAGGCCAATGGCTACACCTTC. Amino acid sequence: CASRLKMQANGYTF.

This chain joins TRBV7-3 and TRBJ2-7, with 7 nucleotides matching TRBD1. Germline loops: CDR1 SGHTA, CDR2 FQGTGA. The CDR3 spans 15 residues. V trimming: 5 bases; J trimming: 0 bases; junction bases outside the gene matches: 7. DNA for the CDR3: TGTGCCAGCAGCCCCGGACAGGCAATCTCCTACGAGCAGTACTTC. Amino acid sequence: CASSPGQAISYEQYF.